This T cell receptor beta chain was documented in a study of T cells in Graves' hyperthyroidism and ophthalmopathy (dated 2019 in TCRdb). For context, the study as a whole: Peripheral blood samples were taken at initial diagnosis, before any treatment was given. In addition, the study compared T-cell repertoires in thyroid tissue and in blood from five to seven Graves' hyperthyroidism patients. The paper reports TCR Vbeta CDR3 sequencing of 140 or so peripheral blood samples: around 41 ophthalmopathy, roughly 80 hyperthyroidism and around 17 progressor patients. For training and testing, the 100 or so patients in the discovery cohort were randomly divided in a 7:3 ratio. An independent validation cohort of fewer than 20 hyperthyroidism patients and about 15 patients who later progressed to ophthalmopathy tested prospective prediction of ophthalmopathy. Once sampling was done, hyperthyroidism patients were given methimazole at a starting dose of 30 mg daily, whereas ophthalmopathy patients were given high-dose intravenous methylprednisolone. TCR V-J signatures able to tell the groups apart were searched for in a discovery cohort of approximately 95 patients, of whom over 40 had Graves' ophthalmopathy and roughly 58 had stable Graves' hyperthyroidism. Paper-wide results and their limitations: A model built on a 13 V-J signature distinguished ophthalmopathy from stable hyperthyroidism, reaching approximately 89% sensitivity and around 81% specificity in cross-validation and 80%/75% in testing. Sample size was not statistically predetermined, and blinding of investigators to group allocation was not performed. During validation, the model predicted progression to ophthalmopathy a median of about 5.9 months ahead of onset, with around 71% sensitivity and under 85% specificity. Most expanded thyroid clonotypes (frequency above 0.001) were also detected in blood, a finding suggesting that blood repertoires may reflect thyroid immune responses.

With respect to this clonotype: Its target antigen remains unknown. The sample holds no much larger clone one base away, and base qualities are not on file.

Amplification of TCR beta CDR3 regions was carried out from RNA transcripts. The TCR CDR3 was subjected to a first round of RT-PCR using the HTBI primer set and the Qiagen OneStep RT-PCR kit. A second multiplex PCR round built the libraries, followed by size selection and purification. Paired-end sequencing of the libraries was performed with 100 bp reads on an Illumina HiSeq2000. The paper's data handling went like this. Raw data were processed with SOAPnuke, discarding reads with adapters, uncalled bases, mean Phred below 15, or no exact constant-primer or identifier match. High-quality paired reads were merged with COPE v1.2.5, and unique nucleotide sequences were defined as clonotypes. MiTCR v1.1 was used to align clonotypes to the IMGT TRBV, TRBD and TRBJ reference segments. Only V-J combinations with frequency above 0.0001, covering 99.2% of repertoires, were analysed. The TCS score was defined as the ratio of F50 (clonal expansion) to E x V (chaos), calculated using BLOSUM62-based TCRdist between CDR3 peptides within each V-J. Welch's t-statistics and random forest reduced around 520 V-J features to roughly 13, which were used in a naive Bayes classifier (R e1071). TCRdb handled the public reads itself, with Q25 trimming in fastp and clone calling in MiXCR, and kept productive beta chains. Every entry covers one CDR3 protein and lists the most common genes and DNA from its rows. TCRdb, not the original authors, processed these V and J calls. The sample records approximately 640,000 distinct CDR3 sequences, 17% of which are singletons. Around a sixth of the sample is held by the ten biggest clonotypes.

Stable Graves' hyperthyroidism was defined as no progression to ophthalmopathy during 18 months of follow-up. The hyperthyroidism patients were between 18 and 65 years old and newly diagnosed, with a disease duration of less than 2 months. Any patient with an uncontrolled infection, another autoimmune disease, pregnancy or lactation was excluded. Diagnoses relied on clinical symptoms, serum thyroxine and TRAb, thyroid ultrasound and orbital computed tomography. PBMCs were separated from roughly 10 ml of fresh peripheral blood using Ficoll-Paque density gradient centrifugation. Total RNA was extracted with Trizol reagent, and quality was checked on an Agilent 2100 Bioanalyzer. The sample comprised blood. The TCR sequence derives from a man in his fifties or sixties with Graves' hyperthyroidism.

The DNA sequence reads TGTGCCAGCAGTTACCCCTCCGGACTAGCGGAGACGGGATTGTACGAGCAGTACTTC. Its translation reads: CASSYPSGLAETGLYEQYF. Recombination joined TRBV6-5 with TRBJ2-7; 10 junctional bases match TRBD2. Counted from cysteine to phenylalanine, this CDR3 has 19 amino acids. The CDR3 DNA has 57 bases and is translated from base 1. Germline trimming amounts to 2 bases on V and 4 bases on J, with 17 as the count of junction bases outside the gene matches. Via the germline V gene, CDR1 is MNHEY and CDR2 SVGAGI.